Listed here are 22 T cell receptor beta chains from one sample, sequenced in a study of T cell responses to AZD1222 COVID-19 vaccine. The table came from immunoSEQ multiplex PCR; TCRdb's copy has only in-frame clones and leaves some out. The sample lists some 180,000 clones, over 85% occurring once. The material sequenced was peripheral blood, taken 28 days after the second dose of the MenACWY control vaccine. The receptor set was obtained from an adult who received the MenACWY meningococcal vaccine as a control.

The chain links TRBV3-1 (or the pseudogene TRBV3-2) to TRBJ1-1; D is uncertain. Trimming removed 0 bases at V and 0 bases at J, with 17 bases between. Germline CDR1 LGHDT, CDR2 YNNKEL (reference sequence). The CDR3 has 18 amino acids. The CDR3: CASSQDSARMVMNTEAFF. The CDR3, as DNA: TGTGCCAGCAGCCAAGATTCGGCCAGGATGGTCATGAACACTGAAGCTTTCTTT.

This clone has just one count. The chain is built from TRBV16 and TRBJ1-3; D gene unclear. Trimming stripped 1 base from V and 0 bases from J, with 10 bases between. The germline gives CDR1 KGHSY, CDR2 FQNENV. This CDR3 has 16 residues. The CDR3 sequence: CASSQLDTFSGNTIYF. The CDR3 DNA is TGTGCCAGCAGCCAATTAGACACCTTCTCTGGAAACACCATATATTTT.

The chain joins TRBV18 to TRBJ2-5, with a weak D call TRBD1 (6 bases). Germline CDR1 KGHSH, CDR2 LQKENI. The CDR3 contains 13 residues. The V gene lost 5 bases and the J gene lost 0 bases, with 7 bases spanning the gap. DNA of the CDR3: TGTGCCAGCTCAACAGGGTACCAAGAGACCCAGTACTTC. As protein: CASSTGYQETQYF.

The V and J genes are TRBV19 and TRBJ1-2; 11 nucleotides agree with TRBD1. V dropped 9 bases and J dropped 0; count of bases not matched to a gene: 6. Germline CDR1 LNHDA, CDR2 SQIVND (reference sequence). The CDR3 sequence is 15 residues long. The CDR3 region is CASRTGGPSNYGYTF. The CDR3 coding sequence is TGTGCCAGCAGGACAGGGGGCCCATCTAACTATGGCTACACCTTC.

The chain recombines TRBV19 with TRBJ1-1; the D is unclear. Trimming shortened V by 7 bases and J by 1 base, and 4 bases separated the two germline ends. The CDR3 loop spans 11 amino acids. The germline V gene encodes CDR1 LNHDA and CDR2 SQIVND (reference sequence). DNA for the CDR3: TGTGCCAGTATTGGGAACACTGAAGCTTTCTTT. Translating gives CASIGNTEAFF.

The chain combines TRBV5-1 with TRBJ1-4, with D maybe TRBD1 (5 bases). The length of the CDR3 is 13 residues. From germline, CDR1 is SGHRS and CDR2 YFSETQ. V was trimmed by 2 bases and J by 8 bases, leaving 10 bases between them. CDR3 DNA sequence: TGCGCCAGCAGCTTTGGGGGTGGGGAAAAACTGTTTTTT. It encodes CASSFGGGEKLFF.

The genes are TRBV11-2 and TRBJ2-7; no firm D call. CDR1 is SGHAT and CDR2 is FQNNGV in the germline V gene. CDR3 length equals 14 residues. V lost 4 bases and J 7 bases, leaving 17 bases between the germline ends. The CDR3: CASSSESSLGEQYF. In nucleotides, the CDR3 is TGTGCCAGCAGCTCCGAGTCGTCTCTGGGTGAGCAGTACTTC.

The CDR3 DNA reads TGTGCCAGCAGTGGGGAGGCGCCAGGGGTTAACACTGAAGCTTTCTTT. Amino acids: CASSGEAPGVNTEAFF. The V gene is TRBV6-1, the J gene TRBJ1-1, with D maybe TRBD1 (6 bases). The CDR3 runs to 16 residues. The germline CDR1 and CDR2 sequences are MNHNS and SASEGT. Deletions cut 4 bases from V and 2 bases from J, with 17 bases between.

The rearrangement uses TRBV7-8 and TRBJ1-3; D gene uncertain. The ends were cut back, 0 bases at V and 1 base at J, with 16 bases in the middle. This CDR3 comprises 18 residues. The germline CDR1 and CDR2 sequences are SGHVS and FQNEAQ. The chain's CDR3 is CASSLARYTRRSGNTIYF. DNA of the CDR3: TGTGCCAGCAGCTTAGCGCGTTACACCCGGAGGTCTGGAAACACCATATATTTT.

The chain recombines TRBV11-3 with TRBJ1-6; D call uncertain. Trimming took off 0 bases at V and 3 bases at J, with 0 bases between the two ends. There are 13 residues in the CDR3. Looked up from germline, CDR1 is SGHNT and CDR2 is YENEEA. The CDR3 spells CASSLDYNSPLHF. The CDR3 DNA follows: TGTGCCAGCAGCTTAGACTATAATTCACCCCTCCACTTT.

CDR3 amino acids: CASSLTSGVTGELFF. DNA for the CDR3: TGTGCCAGCAGCTTAACTAGCGGGGTCACCGGGGAGCTGTTTTTT. V and J are TRBV5-4 and TRBJ2-2, with TRBD2 matching 10 bases. Germline trimming cut 2 bases from V and 4 bases from J; bases unmatched to any gene: 2. This CDR3 has 15 residues. The germline V gene encodes CDR1 SGHNT and CDR2 YYREEE (reference sequence). Drawing the rest from reference TRBV5-4 and TRBJ2-2, the complete variable domain is ETGVTQSPTHLIKTRGQQVTLRCSSQSGHNTVSWYQQALGQGPQFIFQYYREEENGRGNFPPRFSGLQFPNYSSELNVNALELDDSALYLCASSLTSGVTGELFFGEGSRLTVL.

This sequence joins TRBV18 and TRBJ2-5; D gene uncertain. V shed 2 bases and J shed 1 base, with 5 bases lying between them. CDR1 is KGHSH, CDR2 LQKENI, per germline. This CDR3 region has 13 residues. CDR3: CASSPNSQETQYF. The CDR3 DNA sequence: TGTGCCAGCTCACCAAATAGCCAAGAGACCCAGTACTTC.

This chain uses TRBV27 with TRBJ1-1, with D possibly matching TRBD1 (6 bases). CDR3 length: 14 amino acids. Germline CDR1 is MNHEY and CDR2 is SMNVEV (reference sequence). V gave up 7 bases and J gave up 5 bases, with 17 bases separating them. CDR3 in amino acids: CASTRSGGGTEAFF. The CDR3 region has the DNA TGTGCCAGCACCCGGTCGGGAGGGGGAACTGAAGCTTTCTTT.

The chain joins TRBV6-2 or TRBV6-3 to TRBJ2-2, with a tentative D call TRBD1 (5 bases). Per the germline V gene, CDR1 is MNHEY and CDR2 is SVGEGT. The CDR3 sequence is 12 residues long. The germline V and J ends were trimmed by 2 bases and 13 bases, with 11 bases remaining between them. CDR3 nucleotides: TGTGCCAGCAGTTACGCAGGGTTCGGGCTGTTTTTT. Translating gives CASSYAGFGLFF.

As DNA, the CDR3 is TGTGCCAGCAGCTTAGGAGGGACAGGGAACTATGGCTACACCTTC. Translating it yields CASSLGGTGNYGYTF. The chain combines TRBV7-6 with TRBJ1-2; 9 nucleotides align to TRBD1. Germline V lookup: CDR1 SGHVS, CDR2 FNYEAQ. This CDR3 has 15 amino acids. The V segment lost 1 base and the J segment 2 bases; nucleotides outside the gene matches: 2.

The chain couples TRBV6-4 to TRBJ2-3; 10 positions agree with TRBD1. CDR3 size: 14 residues. With 6 bases clipped from V and 1 base from J, the junction kept 1 base outside the gene matches. Germline CDR1 is MRHNA and CDR2 is SNTAGT. This CDR3 reads CASRGTGGTDTQYF. The CDR3 DNA reads as TGTGCCAGCAGAGGGACAGGGGGCACAGATACGCAGTATTTT.

The chain employs TRBV11-1 and TRBJ1-4, with D perhaps TRBD1 (6 bases). Germline lookup yields CDR1 SGHAT and CDR2 FQDESV (reference sequence). The CDR3 runs to 15 residues. Trimming removed 5 bases from V and 5 bases from J, with 15 bases in between. The CDR3 region has the DNA TGTGCCAGCAGCCAGGACAGTGCGTGGAATGAAAAACTGTTTTTT. As protein: CASSQDSAWNEKLFF.

This chain connects TRBV5-1 to TRBJ1-3, with 10 bases fitting TRBD1. In germline, CDR1 is SGHRS, CDR2 YFSETQ. There are 14 residues in the CDR3. Trimming took 5 bases from V and 4 from J; bases not matched to a gene: 3. This chain's CDR3 is CASSGQGGGNTIYF. The CDR3 DNA sequence: TGCGCCAGCAGTGGACAGGGGGGCGGAAACACCATATATTTT.

This sequence joins TRBV18 and TRBJ1-2; possible D gene TRBD1, 6 bases. Germline CDR1 and CDR2: KGHSH and LQKENI. The CDR3 has 14 amino acids. Trimming removed 3 bases from V and 5 bases from J, with 13 bases in between. The CDR3: CASSPSNREYGYTF. The CDR3 DNA reads TGTGCCAGCTCACCGTCGAACAGGGAGTATGGCTACACCTTC.

The chain uses TRBV19 and TRBJ2-6, with TRBD1 matching 8 bases. J gave up 1 base and V 6 bases, and 2 bases lay outside the gene matches. There are 15 residues in the CDR3. The germline gives CDR1 LNHDA, CDR2 SQIVND (reference sequence). The CDR3 DNA sequence: TGTGCCAGTAGCAACAGGGGGTCTGGGGCCAACGTCCTGACTTTC. Amino acids: CASSNRGSGANVLTF. The full variable domain, rest sourced from reference TRBV19 and TRBJ2-6, is DGGITQSPKYLFRKEGQNVTLSCEQNLNHDAMYWYRQDPGQGLRLIYYSQIVNDFQKGDIAEGYSVSREKKESFPLTVTSAQKNPTAFYLCASSNRGSGANVLTFGAGSRLTVL.

The rearrangement joins TRBV19 to TRBJ1-4; the match to TRBD1 covers 7 bases. Germline assignment: CDR1 LNHDA and CDR2 SQIVND (reference sequence). The CDR3 consists of 13 residues. V dropped 7 bases and J dropped 8; count of bases not matched to a gene: 7. This CDR3 reads CASKRRGVEKLFF. The CDR3 DNA is TGTGCCAGTAAACGCAGGGGGGTCGAAAAACTGTTTTTT.

The chain is built from TRBV25-1 and TRBJ1-5; no firm D call. V was trimmed by 6 bases and J by 3 bases, leaving 6 bases between them. There are 12 residues in the CDR3. Germline V gene sequence: CDR1 MGHDK, CDR2 SYGVNS. The CDR3 loop reads CASSAPNQPQHF. DNA of the CDR3: TGTGCCAGCAGCGCACCCAATCAGCCCCAGCATTTT.